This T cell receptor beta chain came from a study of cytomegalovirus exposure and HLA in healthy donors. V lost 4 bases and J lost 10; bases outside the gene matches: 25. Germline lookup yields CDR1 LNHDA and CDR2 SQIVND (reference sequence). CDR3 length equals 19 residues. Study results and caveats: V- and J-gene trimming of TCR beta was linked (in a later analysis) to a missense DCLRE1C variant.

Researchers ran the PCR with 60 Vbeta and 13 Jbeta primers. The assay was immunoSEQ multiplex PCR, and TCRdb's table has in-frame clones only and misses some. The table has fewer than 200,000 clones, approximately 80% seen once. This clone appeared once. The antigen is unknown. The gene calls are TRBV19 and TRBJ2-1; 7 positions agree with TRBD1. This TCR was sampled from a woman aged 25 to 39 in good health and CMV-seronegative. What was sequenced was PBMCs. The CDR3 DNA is TGTGCCAGTAGTACCGAGAGAGGAGGATTTGCCAGGGGGAATCCCGAGCAGTTCTTC. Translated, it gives CASSTERGGFARGNPEQFF.